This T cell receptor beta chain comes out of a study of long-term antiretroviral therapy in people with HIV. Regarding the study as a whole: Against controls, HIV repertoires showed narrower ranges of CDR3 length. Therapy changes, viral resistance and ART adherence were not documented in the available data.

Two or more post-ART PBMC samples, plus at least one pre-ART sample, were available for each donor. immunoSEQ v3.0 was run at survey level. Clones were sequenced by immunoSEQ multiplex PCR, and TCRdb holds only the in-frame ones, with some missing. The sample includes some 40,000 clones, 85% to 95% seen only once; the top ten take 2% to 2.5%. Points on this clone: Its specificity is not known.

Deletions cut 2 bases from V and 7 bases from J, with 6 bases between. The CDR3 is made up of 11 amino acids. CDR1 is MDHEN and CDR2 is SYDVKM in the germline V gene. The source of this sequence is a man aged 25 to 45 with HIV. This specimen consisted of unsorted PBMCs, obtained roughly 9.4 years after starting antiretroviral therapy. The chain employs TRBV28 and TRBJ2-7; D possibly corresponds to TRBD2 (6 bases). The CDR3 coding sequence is TGTGCCAGCAGTTTACGGGGGGAGCAGTACTTC. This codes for CASSLRGEQYF.